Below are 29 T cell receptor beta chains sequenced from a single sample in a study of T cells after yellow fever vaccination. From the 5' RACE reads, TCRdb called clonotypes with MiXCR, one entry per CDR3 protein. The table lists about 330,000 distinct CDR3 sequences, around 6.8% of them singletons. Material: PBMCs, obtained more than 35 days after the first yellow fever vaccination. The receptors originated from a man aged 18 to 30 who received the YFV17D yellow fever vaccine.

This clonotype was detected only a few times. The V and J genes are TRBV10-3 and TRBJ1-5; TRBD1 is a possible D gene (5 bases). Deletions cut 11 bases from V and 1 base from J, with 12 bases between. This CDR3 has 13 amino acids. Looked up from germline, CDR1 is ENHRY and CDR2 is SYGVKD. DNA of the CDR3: TGTGCCGCTGGGGCGCGGAGCAATCAGCCCCAGCATTTT. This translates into CAAGARSNQPQHF.

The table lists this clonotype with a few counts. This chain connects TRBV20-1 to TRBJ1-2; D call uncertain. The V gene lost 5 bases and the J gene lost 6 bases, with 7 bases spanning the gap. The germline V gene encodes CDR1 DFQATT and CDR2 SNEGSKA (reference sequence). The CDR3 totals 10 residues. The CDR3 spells CSAPGDGYTF. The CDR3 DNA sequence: TGCAGTGCTCCCGGGGATGGCTACACCTTC.

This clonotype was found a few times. CDR3 sequence (DNA): TGTGCCAGCAGCCTTACGGGTGGGGGGGGCGGAGGTGAGCAGTTCTTC. Its translation: CASSLTGGGGGGEQFF. The chain recombines TRBV7-6 with TRBJ2-1, with D maybe TRBD2 (7 bases). Trimming cost V 5 bases and J 9 bases, with 23 bases left between them. This CDR3 has 16 amino acids. From germline, CDR1 is SGHVS and CDR2 FNYEAQ.

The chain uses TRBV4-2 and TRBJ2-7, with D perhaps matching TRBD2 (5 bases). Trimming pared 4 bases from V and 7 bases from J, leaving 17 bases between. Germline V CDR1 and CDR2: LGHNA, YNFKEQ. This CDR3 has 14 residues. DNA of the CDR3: TGTGCCAGCAGCCCTGGGTTAACTACGGGAGAGCAGTACTTC. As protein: CASSPGLTTGEQYF.

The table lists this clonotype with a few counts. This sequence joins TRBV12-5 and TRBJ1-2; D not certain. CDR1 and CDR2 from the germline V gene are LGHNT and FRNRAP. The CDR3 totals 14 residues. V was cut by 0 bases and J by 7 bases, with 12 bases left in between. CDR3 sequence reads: CASGLVLGLGGYTF. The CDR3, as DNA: TGTGCTAGTGGTTTGGTACTCGGTTTGGGTGGCTACACCTTC.

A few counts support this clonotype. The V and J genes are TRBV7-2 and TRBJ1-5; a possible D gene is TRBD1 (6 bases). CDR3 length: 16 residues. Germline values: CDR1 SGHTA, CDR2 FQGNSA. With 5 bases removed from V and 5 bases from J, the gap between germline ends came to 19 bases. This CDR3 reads CASSPKVGADDQPQHF. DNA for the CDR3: TGTGCCAGCAGCCCCAAGGTGGGGGCGGACGATCAGCCCCAGCATTTT.

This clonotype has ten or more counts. The CDR3 loop is CATSDGRDSWETDTQYF. CDR3 nucleotides: TGTGCCACCAGTGATGGCCGCGACAGTTGGGAGACAGATACGCAGTATTTT. V usage is TRBV24-1 and J usage is TRBJ2-3; D may match TRBD1 or TRBD2 (5 bases each). Germline V gene lookup returns CDR1 KGHDR and CDR2 SFDVKD. This CDR3 has 17 amino acids. The V end lost 3 bases, the J end lost 3 bases, and 18 bases lay between the germline ends.

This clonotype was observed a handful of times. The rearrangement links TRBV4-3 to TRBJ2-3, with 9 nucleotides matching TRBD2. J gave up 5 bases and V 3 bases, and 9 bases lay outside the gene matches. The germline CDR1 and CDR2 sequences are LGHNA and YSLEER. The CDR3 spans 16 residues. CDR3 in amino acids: CASSQARLRGGDTQYF. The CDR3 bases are TGCGCCAGCAGCCAGGCCCGCTTGCGGGGGGGAGATACGCAGTATTTT.

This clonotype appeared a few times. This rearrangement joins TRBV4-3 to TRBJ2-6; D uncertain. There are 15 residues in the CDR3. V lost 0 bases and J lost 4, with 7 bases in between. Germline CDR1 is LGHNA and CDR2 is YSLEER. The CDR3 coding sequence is TGCGCCAGCAGCCAAGATCTCGGCGGGGCCAACGTCCTGACTTTC. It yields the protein CASSQDLGGANVLTF.

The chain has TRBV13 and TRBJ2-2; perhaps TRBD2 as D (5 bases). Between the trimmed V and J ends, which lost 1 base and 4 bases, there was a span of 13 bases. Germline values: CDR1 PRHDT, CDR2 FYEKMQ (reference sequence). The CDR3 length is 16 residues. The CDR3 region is CASSLEVVRGTGELFF. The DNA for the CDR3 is TGTGCCAGCAGCTTAGAGGTAGTACGGGGCACCGGGGAGCTGTTTTTT.

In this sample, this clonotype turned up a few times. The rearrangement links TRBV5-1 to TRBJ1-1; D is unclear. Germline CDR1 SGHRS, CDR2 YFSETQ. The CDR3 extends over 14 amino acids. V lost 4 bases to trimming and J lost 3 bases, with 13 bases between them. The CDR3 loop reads CASSASSEDTEAFF. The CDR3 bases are TGCGCCAGCAGCGCCTCGTCAGAAGACACTGAAGCTTTCTTT.

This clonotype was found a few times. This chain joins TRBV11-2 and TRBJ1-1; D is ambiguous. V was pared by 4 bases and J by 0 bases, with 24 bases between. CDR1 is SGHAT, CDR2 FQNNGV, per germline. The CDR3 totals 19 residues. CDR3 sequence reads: CASSSRISWDAAMNTEAFF. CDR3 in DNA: TGTGCCAGCAGCTCCCGTATTTCGTGGGATGCGGCCATGAACACTGAAGCTTTCTTT.

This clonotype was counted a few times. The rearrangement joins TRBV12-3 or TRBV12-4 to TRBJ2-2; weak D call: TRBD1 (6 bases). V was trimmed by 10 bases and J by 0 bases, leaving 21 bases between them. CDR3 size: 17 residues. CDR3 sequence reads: CAIDIEPGHPNTGELFF. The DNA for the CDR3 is TGTGCCATCGACATCGAACCGGGACACCCGAACACCGGGGAGCTGTTTTTT.

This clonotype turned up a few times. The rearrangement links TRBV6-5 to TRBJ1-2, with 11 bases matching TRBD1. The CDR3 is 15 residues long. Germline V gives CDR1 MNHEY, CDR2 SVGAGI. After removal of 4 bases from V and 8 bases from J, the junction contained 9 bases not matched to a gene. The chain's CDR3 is CASSSRDRGYRGYTF. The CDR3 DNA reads TGTGCCAGCAGTTCGAGGGACAGGGGGTATAGAGGCTACACCTTC.

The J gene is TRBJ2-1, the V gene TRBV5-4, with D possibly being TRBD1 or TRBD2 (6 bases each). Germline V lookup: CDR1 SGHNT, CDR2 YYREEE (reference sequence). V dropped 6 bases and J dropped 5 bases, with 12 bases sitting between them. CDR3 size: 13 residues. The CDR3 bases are TGTGCCAGCATCGGGGGCCGGGACAATGAGCAGTTCTTC. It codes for CASIGGRDNEQFF. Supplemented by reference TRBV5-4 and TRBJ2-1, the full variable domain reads ETGVTQSPTHLIKTRGQQVTLRCSSQSGHNTVSWYQQALGQGPQFIFQYYREEENGRGNFPPRFSGLQFPNYSSELNVNALELDDSALYLCASIGGRDNEQFFGPGTRLTVL.

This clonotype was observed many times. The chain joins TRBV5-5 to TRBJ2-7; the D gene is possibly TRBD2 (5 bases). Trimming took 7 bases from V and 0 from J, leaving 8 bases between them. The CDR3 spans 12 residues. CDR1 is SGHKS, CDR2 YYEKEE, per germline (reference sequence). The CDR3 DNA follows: TGTGCCAGCCGCGGGCCCTCCTACGAGCAGTACTTC. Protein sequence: CASRGPSYEQYF. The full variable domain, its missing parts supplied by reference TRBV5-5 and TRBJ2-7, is DAGVTQSPTHLIKTRGQQVTLRCSPISGHKSVSWYQQVLGQGPQFIFQYYEKEERGRGNFPDRFSARQFPNYSSELNVNALLLGDSALYLCASRGPSYEQYFGPGTRLTVT.

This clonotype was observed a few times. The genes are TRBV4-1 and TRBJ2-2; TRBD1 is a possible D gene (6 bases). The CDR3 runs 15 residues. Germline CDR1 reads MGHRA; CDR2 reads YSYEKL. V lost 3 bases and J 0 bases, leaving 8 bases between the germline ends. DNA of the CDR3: TGCGCCAGCAGCCAGGGACACTCGAACACCGGGGAGCTGTTTTTT. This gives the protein CASSQGHSNTGELFF.

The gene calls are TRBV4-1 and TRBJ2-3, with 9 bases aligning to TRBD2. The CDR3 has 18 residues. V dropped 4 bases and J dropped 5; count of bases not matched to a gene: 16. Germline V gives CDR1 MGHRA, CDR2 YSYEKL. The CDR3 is CASSLGTTLAGNKDTQYF. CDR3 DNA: TGCGCCAGCAGCCTCGGGACCACGCTAGCGGGAAACAAAGATACGCAGTATTTT.

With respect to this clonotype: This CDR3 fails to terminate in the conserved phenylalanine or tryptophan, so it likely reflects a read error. Here the CDR3 DNA reads TGTGCCAGCAGTCCCGCCCTAGCGGGCCAAGAGACCCAGTACCTC. Its translation: CASSPALAGQETQYL. The V gene is TRBV28, the J gene TRBJ2-5, with 8 bases identical to TRBD2. This CDR3 has 15 residues. From germline, CDR1 is MDHEN and CDR2 SYDVKM. With V trimmed by 5 bases and J by 1 base, 6 bases remained unmatched.

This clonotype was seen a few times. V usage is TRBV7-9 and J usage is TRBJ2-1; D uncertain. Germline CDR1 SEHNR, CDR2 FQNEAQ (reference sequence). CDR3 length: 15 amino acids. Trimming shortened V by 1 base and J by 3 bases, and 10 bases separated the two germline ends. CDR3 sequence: CASSLVVSLYNEQFF. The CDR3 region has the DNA TGTGCCAGCAGCTTAGTAGTCAGTCTCTACAATGAGCAGTTCTTC.

The CDR3 sequence: CASSTVRATGTDTQYF. The CDR3, as DNA: TGTGCCAGCAGCACCGTTCGGGCTACTGGCACAGATACGCAGTATTTT. The genes are TRBV7-9 and TRBJ2-3; D remains unclear. Trimming stripped 5 bases from V and 1 base from J, with 16 bases between. Per the germline V gene, CDR1 is SEHNR and CDR2 is FQNEAQ (reference sequence). The CDR3 loop spans 16 amino acids. Together with reference TRBV7-9 and TRBJ2-3, the CDR3 gives the full variable domain: DTGVSQNPRHKITKRGQNVTFRCDPISEHNRLYWYRQTLGQGPEFLTYFQNEAQLEKSRLLSDRFSAERPKGSFSTLEIQRTEQGDSAMYLCASSTVRATGTDTQYFGPGTRLTVL.

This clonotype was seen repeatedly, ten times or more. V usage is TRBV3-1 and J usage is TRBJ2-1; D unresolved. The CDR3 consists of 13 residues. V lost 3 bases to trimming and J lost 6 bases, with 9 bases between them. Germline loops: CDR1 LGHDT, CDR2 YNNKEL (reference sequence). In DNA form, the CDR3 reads TGTGCCAGCAGCCAGCGTCTCCGCAATGAGCAGTTCTTC. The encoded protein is CASSQRLRNEQFF.

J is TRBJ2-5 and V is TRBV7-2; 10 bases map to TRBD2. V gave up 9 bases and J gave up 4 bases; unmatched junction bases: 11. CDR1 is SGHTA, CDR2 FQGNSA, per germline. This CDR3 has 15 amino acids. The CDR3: CASGGSSGGSETQYF. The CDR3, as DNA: TGTGCCAGTGGCGGGTCTAGCGGGGGTTCAGAGACCCAGTACTTC.

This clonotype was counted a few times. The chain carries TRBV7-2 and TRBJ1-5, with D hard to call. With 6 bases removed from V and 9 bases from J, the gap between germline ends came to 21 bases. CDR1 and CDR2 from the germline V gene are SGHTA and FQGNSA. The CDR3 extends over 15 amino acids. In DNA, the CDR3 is TGTGCCAGCAGGGCTAACGCTTCTCCGTCTTCGCCCCAGCATTTT. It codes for CASRANASPSSPQHF.

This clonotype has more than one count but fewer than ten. CDR3: CATSRSSAGTGTDTQYF. In DNA form, the CDR3 reads TGTGCCACCAGCAGATCCTCTGCCGGGACTGGGACAGATACGCAGTATTTT. The rearrangement links TRBV15 to TRBJ2-3, with D possibly TRBD2 on 6 matching bases. Looked up from germline, CDR1 is LNHNV and CDR2 is YYDKDF (reference sequence). Trimming took 2 bases from V and 3 from J, leaving 18 bases between them. The CDR3 has 17 residues.

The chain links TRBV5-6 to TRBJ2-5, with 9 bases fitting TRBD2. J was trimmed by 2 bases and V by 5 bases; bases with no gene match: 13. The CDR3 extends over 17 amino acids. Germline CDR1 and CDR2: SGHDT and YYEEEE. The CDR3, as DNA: TGTGCCAGCAGTCCCCTATTGAGCGGGGGGCCACAAGAGACCCAGTACTTC. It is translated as CASSPLLSGGPQETQYF.

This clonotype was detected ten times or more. DNA for the CDR3: TGTGCCACCAGCAGAGCGGACAGGCAAACAGATACGCAGTATTTT. It yields the protein CATSRADRQTDTQYF. V is TRBV15 and J is TRBJ2-3; 7 nucleotides line up with TRBD1. The CDR3 consists of 15 residues. Per germline, CDR1 LNHNV and CDR2 YYDKDF (reference sequence). J lost 3 bases, V lost 1 base, and 4 bases had no gene match. The whole variable domain, remainder taken from reference TRBV15 and TRBJ2-3, is DAMVIQNPRYQVTQFGKPVTLSCSQTLNHNVMYWYQQKSSQAPKLLFHYYDKDFNNEADTPDNFQSRRPNTSFCFLDIRSPGLGDTAMYLCATSRADRQTDTQYFGPGTRLTVL.

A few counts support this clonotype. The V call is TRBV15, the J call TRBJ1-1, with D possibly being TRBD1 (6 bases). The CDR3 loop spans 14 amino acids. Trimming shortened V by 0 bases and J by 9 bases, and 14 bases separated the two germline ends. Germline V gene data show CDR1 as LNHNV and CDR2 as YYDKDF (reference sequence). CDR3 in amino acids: CATSRDRGGGKAFF. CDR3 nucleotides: TGTGCCACCAGCAGAGATCGGGGAGGGGGGAAAGCTTTCTTT.

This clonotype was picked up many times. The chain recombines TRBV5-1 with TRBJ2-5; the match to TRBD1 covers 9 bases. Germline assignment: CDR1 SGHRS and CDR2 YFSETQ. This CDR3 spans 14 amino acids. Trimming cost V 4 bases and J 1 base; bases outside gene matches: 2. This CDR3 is CASSAQGAQETQYF. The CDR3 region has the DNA TGCGCCAGCAGCGCACAGGGGGCCCAAGAGACCCAGTACTTC.